This T cell receptor beta chain was profiled in a study of molecular identifiers for immune sequencing clone quantification (dated by TCRdb to 2017 to 2018). Background for the entire study: In a replicate experiment, RNA from around 20,000 or 100,000 naive CD8 T cells was split into five aliquots, four of which were sequenced. CD8 T cells were used in a methods study to benchmark molecular-identifier clustering-based TCR repertoire sequencing (MIDCIRS) and TCR RNA copy counting.

Naive CD8 T cells, defined as CD8+CD4-CCR7+CD45RA+, were FACS-sorted into RLT Plus buffer on a BD FACSAria II. To compare sensitivity, a portion of naive CD8 T cell RNA was divided equally between MIDCIRS and a Smart-seq2-style 5'RACE protocol. Enrichment of CD8 T cells was performed with RosetteSep CD8+ T Cell Enrichment Cocktail and Ficoll-Paque, after which ACK red cell lysis was carried out. Libraries were made using PCR. TCRdb records Illumina MiSeq as the sequencer. The Qiagen AllPrep DNA/RNA kit was used to purify total RNA. Reads from multiple sequencing runs of the same library were pooled before analysis. Per the original workflow: Only reads with exact TCR constant sequence were kept, trimmed to 150 nt, and grouped by their 12-nt molecular barcodes. Reads within each barcode group were sub-clustered using a 15% Levenshtein threshold, and quality-weighted consensus sequences were constructed for each RNA molecule. Non-functional sequences were filtered out, along with any lower-count sequence sitting one edit away from another sequence. Based on fitting two negative binomial distributions, any barcode sub-cluster with under 20% of the maximum read count was discarded. TCRdb passed the public sequencing reads through fastp at Q25 and MiXCR, retaining productive beta sequences. All rows with the same CDR3 protein become a single entry with the most common DNA and genes. Clone size and V and J calls follow TCRdb, not the original study. Here the sample has over 35,000 distinct CDR3 sequences; approximately 17% occur a single time. The ten most abundant clones make up roughly 7% of the sample.

The germline V gene yields SGHVS for CDR1 and FQNEAQ for CDR2. V is pruned by 5 bases and J by 2 bases, leaving 19 bases of the junction without a gene match. From its cysteine to its phenylalanine, the CDR3 spans 20 amino acids. The sequence is cut down to CDR3 DNA, 60 bases in frame from base 1. The paper as a whole reports these results and caveats: Even against a background of around 950,000 naive CD8 T cells, spiked-in Jurkat TCR RNA amounting to a single cell's worth was reported to be detectable. When barcode sub-clustering was not used, chimeric consensus sequences inflated TCR diversity, with chimeras reaching as high as 47%. Clones above 20 RNA copies held over 99% of molecules in CMV-specific effector cells but under 1% in naive cells. Modeling gave about 3.3 recovered TCR RNA copies per cell versus approximately 9 by digital PCR, implying roughly 28% capture efficiency. Identical TCR molecules sharing a barcode could cause highly expanded clone sizes to be underestimated.

Comment on this clonotype: No cognate antigen has been identified for it. Base qualities are not recorded, but no much larger clone differs from it by a single base.

The specimen sequenced was naive CD8+ T cells from blood, with Jurkat cell RNA spiked in. Explained via the paper, the cell subset or site label denotes: FACS-sorted CD8+CD4-CCR7+CD45RA+ naive T cells. Recombination linked TRBV7-8 to TRBJ2-7, and TRBD2 matches 12 of the central bases. This sequence originates from a human donor in good health. Some libraries in this study had Jurkat cell RNA spiked in. Read as DNA, the sequence is TGTGCCAGCAGCCTACCCCGGGGACTAGCGGGCCAAAGGGTCCCCTACGAGCAGTACTTC. The encoded protein is CASSLPRGLAGQRVPYEQYF.